This T cell receptor (beta chain) comes out of a study of identical twins. Study outcomes and limitations: Out-of-frame alpha sequences that twins shared showed excess low generation probability.

For this clonotype: Its specificity is not known.

CDR1 is DFQATT and CDR2 is SNEGSKA in the germline V gene (reference sequence). The CDR3 totals 15 residues. The junction had 7 bases not matched to a gene; V was cut back by 0 bases and J by 7 bases. The authors used template switching to add a universal primer site and gave cDNA unique molecular identifiers. TCRdb used MiXCR to reprocess the 5' RACE reads, holding one entry per CDR3 protein. This table holds 250,000 or so distinct CDR3 sequences, about an eighth found once. This same sample was also taken into another study, of yellow fever vaccine responses in identical twins. That paper states: Twins' vaccine T cell response reportedly seemed partly convergent, partly personalized.

The chain recombines TRBV20-1 with TRBJ2-2; 8 bases map to TRBD2. The TCR sequence derives from a woman aged 18 to 35 in good health. Sequences were obtained from memory (CD45RO+) T cells sorted from blood. The DNA of the CDR3 is TGCAGTGCTAGAGATCTCCAGCGGGGGCACGGGGAGCTGTTTTTT. Its protein is CSARDLQRGHGELFF.